This passage covers 11 T cell receptor beta chains from one sample sequenced in a study of blood T cell repertoires in COVID-19. Assay: immunoSEQ multiplex PCR; the TCRdb copy retains only in-frame clones and omits some. The profile shows approximately 120,000 clones, 80% of them singletons. The sample consisted of peripheral blood. The origin of the receptors is a human donor in a cohort sampled during active COVID-19.

This clone came up once. The chain joins TRBV20-1 to TRBJ2-1; D unresolved. Per the germline V gene, CDR1 is DFQATT and CDR2 is SNEGSKA (reference sequence). This CDR3 region has 11 residues. Deletions cut 0 bases from V and 8 bases from J, with 5 bases between. The CDR3 sequence is CSARDKYEQFF. The CDR3 DNA follows: TGCAGTGCTAGAGATAAATATGAGCAGTTCTTC.

The rearrangement links TRBV5-1 to TRBJ2-3; the match to TRBD2 covers 7 bases. This CDR3 region has 14 residues. Germline V gene data show CDR1 as SGHRS and CDR2 as YFSETQ. Trimming took 5 bases from V and 4 from J; bases not matched to a gene: 7. DNA of the CDR3: TGCGCCAGCAGACAGACTAGCCCTGCAGATACGCAGTATTTT. This translates into CASRQTSPADTQYF.

In its sample, this clone was seen a few times. Here the CDR3 DNA reads TGTGCCAGCATGTCCGACAGGAGCACAGATACGCAGTATTTT. It is translated as CASMSDRSTDTQYF. The genes are TRBV27 and TRBJ2-3; maybe TRBD1 (6 bases). The CDR3 loop spans 14 amino acids. Trimming took off 7 bases at V and 0 bases at J, with 11 bases between the two ends. Germline V gives CDR1 MNHEY, CDR2 SMNVEV (reference sequence).

The genes are TRBV5-5 and TRBJ1-5, with 7 bases identical to TRBD1. The trim removed 4 bases at V and 5 bases at J, leaving 3 bases unmatched. The CDR3 runs to 13 residues. Germline CDR1 SGHKS, CDR2 YYEKEE (reference sequence). The CDR3 loop reads CASSRDRDQPQHF. In DNA form, the CDR3 reads TGTGCCAGCAGCCGCGACAGGGATCAGCCCCAGCATTTT.

The chain joins TRBV18 to TRBJ1-1; no clear D. In germline, CDR1 is KGHSH, CDR2 LQKENI. The V and J ends lost 3 bases and 1 base respectively, with 12 bases between them. The length of the CDR3 is 15 residues. As DNA, the CDR3 is TGTGCCAGCTCACCGGGCAGACCTAAGAACACTGAAGCTTTCTTT. Protein product: CASSPGRPKNTEAFF.

This sequence joins TRBV6-5 and TRBJ2-1; weak D call: TRBD2 (5 bases). This CDR3 spans 12 amino acids. Trimming cost V 6 bases and J 8 bases, with 11 bases left between them. Germline values: CDR1 MNHEY, CDR2 SVGAGI. The CDR3, as DNA: TGTGCCAGCAGCCCGGTCGGGGATGAGCAGTTCTTC. Its protein product is CASSPVGDEQFF.

The chain uses TRBV7-2 and TRBJ2-2, with 7 bases fitting TRBD1. In germline, CDR1 is SGHTA, CDR2 FQGNSA. This CDR3 has 16 amino acids. V trimming: 4 bases; J trimming: 4 bases; junction bases outside the gene matches: 9. The CDR3 DNA reads TGTGCCAGCAGCTCCCGGCAACAGGGGATCACCGGGGAGCTGTTTTTT. The encoded protein is CASSSRQQGITGELFF.

This sequence joins TRBV10-3 and TRBJ1-5, with D unclear. Germline V lookup: CDR1 ENHRY, CDR2 SYGVKD. The germline V and J ends were trimmed by 0 bases and 9 bases, with 12 bases remaining between them. There are 14 residues in the CDR3. CDR3 residues: CAISESEQRGPQHF. The CDR3 coding sequence is TGTGCCATCAGTGAGTCAGAGCAGAGAGGGCCCCAGCATTTT.

The rearrangement links TRBV27 to TRBJ1-1; no reliable D call. The CDR3 totals 12 residues. Germline V gives CDR1 MNHEY, CDR2 SMNVEV (reference sequence). V lost 10 bases and J 10 bases, leaving 19 bases between the germline ends. The CDR3 region is CATLSTGKRAFF. In DNA, the CDR3 is TGTGCCACCTTGTCAACGGGAAAGAGAGCTTTCTTT.

V and J are TRBV27 and TRBJ2-2, with D uncertain. The V end lost 0 bases, the J end lost 8 bases, and 7 bases lay between the germline ends. Germline CDR1 reads MNHEY; CDR2 reads SMNVEV (reference sequence). The CDR3 is 13 amino acids. CDR3: CASSLSGGGELFF. Here the CDR3 DNA reads TGTGCCAGCAGTTTATCTGGCGGAGGGGAGCTGTTTTTT.

This chain joins TRBV21-1 and TRBJ2-3; TRBD1 is the table's D call and was not checked against the DNA. TRBV21-1 is recorded as a pseudogene. The CDR3 has 14 amino acids. The CDR3 is CASSMGQGTDTQYF. DNA for the CDR3: TGTGCCAGCAGCATGGGACAGGGGACAGATACGCAGTATTTT.